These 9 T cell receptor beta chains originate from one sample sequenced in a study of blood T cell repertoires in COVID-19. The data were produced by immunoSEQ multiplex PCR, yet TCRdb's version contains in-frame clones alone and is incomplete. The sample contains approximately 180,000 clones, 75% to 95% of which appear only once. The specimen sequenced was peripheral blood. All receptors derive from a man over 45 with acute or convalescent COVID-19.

The CDR3 reads CASSFPGHHIEAFF. The DNA of the CDR3 is TGTGCCAGCAGCTTTCCGGGACACCATATTGAAGCTTTCTTT. The V call is TRBV3-1 (or the pseudogene TRBV3-2), the J call TRBJ1-1; D perhaps matches TRBD1 (6 bases). Germline lookup yields CDR1 LGHDT and CDR2 YNNKEL (reference sequence). The CDR3 runs to 14 residues. Trimming took off 5 bases at V and 7 bases at J, with 17 bases between the two ends.

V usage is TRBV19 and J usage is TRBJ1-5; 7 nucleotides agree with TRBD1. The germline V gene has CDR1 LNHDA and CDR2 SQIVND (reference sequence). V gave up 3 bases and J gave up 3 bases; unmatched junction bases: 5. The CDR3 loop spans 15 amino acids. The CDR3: CASSMGTANNQPQHF. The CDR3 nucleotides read TGTGCCAGTAGTATGGGGACAGCAAACAATCAGCCCCAGCATTTT.

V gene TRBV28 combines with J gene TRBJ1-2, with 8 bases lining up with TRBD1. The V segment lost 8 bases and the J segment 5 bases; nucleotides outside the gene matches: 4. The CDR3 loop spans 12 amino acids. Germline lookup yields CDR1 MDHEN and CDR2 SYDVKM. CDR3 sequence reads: CASGQGHYGYTF. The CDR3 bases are TGTGCCAGCGGACAGGGACATTATGGCTACACCTTC.

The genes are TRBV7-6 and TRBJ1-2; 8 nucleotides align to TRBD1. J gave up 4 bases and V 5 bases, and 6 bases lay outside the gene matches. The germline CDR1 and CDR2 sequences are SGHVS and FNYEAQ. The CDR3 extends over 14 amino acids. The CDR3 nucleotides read TGTGCCAGCAGCCCGATTGGACAGGGCTATGGCTACACCTTC. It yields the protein CASSPIGQGYGYTF.

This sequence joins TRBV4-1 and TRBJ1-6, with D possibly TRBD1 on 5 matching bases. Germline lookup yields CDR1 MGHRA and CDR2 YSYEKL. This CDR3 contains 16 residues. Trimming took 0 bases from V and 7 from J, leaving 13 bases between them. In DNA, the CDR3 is TGCGCCAGCAGCCAAGAACCGGGACTGCTAAATTCACCCCTCCACTTT. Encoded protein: CASSQEPGLLNSPLHF.

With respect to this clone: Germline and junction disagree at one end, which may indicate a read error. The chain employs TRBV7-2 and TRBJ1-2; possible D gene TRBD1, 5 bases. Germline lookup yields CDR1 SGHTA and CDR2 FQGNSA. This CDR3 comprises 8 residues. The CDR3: CASSLDRF. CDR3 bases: TGTGCCAGCAGCTTAGACAGGTTT.

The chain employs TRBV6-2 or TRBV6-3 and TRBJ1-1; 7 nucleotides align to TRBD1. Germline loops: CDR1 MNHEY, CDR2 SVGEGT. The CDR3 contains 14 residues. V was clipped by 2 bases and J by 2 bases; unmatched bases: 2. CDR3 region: CASSYRQGNTEAFF. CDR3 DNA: TGTGCCAGCAGTTACAGACAGGGCAACACTGAAGCTTTCTTT.

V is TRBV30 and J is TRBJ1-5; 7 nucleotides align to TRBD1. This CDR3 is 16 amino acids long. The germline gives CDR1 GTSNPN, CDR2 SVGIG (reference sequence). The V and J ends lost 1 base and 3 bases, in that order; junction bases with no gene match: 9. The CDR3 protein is CAWSGGQVMANQPQHF. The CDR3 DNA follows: TGTGCCTGGAGTGGCGGACAGGTGATGGCCAATCAGCCCCAGCATTTT.

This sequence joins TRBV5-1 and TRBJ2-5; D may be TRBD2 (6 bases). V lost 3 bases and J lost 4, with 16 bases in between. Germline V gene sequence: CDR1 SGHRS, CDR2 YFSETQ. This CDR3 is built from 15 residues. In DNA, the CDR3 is TGCGCCAGCAGCTCGGGTGGGGGGTTAAGAGAGACCCAGTACTTC. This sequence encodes CASSSGGGLRETQYF. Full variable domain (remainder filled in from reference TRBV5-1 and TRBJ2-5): KAGVTQTPRYLIKTRGQQVTLSCSPISGHRSVSWYQQTPGQGLQFLFEYFSETQRNKGNFPGRFSGRQFSNSRSEMNVSTLELGDSALYLCASSSGGGLRETQYFGPGTRLLVL.